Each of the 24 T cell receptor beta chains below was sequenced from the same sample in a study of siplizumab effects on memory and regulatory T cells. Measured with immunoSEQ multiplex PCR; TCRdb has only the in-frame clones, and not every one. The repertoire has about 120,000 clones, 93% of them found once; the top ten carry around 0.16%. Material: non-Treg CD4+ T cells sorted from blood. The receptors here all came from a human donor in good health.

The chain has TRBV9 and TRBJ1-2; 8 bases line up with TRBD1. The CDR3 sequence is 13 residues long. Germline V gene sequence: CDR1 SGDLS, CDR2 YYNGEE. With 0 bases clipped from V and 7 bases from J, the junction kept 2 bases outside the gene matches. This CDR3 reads CASSVGQGSGYTF. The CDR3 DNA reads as TGTGCCAGCAGCGTAGGACAGGGGAGTGGCTACACCTTC.

CDR3 loop: CASSLASEATDTQYF. The CDR3 region has the DNA TGTGCCAGCAGCTTAGCTTCCGAAGCCACAGATACGCAGTATTTT. The gene calls are TRBV11-2 and TRBJ2-3; D uncertain. The CDR3 runs 15 residues. CDR1 SGHAT and CDR2 FQNNGV come from the germline V gene. V lost 1 base and J 2 bases, leaving 10 bases between the germline ends.

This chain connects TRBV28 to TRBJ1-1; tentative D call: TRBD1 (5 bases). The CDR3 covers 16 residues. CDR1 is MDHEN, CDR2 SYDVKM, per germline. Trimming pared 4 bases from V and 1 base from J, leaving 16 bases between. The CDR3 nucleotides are TGTGCCAGCAGTTCCCCCGCAGGGAGTACGAACACTGAAGCTTTCTTT. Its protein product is CASSSPAGSTNTEAFF.

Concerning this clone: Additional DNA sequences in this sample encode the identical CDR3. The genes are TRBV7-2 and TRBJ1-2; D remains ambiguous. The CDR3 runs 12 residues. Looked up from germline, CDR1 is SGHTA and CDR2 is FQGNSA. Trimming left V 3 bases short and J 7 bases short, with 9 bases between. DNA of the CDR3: TGTGCCAGCAGCTTGGGATTGGGTGGCTACACCTTC. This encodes CASSLGLGGYTF.

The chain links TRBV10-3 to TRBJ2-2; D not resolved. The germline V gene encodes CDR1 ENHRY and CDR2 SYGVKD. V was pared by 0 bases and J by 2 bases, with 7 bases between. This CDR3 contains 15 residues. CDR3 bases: TGTGCCATCAGTGAGTCGACTTCAAACACCGGGGAGCTGTTTTTT. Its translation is CAISESTSNTGELFF.

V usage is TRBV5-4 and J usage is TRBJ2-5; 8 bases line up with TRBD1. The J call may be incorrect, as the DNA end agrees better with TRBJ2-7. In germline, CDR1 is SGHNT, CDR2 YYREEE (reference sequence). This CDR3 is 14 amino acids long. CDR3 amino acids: CASSSDRGSYEQYF. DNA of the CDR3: TGTGCCAGCAGTTCCGACAGGGGTAGCTACGAGCAGTACTTC.

For the CDR3, the DNA is TGTGCCAGCAGCCTAGACAAACGAAGCAGTTCACCCCTCCACTTT. Encoded protein: CASSLDKRSSSPLHF. The chain links TRBV9 to TRBJ1-6, with no clear D. This CDR3 has 15 residues. Germline-derived CDR1 and CDR2 are SGDLS and YYNGEE. V was shortened by 4 bases and J by 9 bases, with 17 bases between the two germline ends.

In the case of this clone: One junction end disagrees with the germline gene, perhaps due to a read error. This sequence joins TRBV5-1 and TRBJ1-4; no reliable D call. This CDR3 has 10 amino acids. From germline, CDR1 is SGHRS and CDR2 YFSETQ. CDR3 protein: CATSGEKLFF. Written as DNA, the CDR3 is TGCGCCACCAGCGGTGAAAAACTGTTTTTT.

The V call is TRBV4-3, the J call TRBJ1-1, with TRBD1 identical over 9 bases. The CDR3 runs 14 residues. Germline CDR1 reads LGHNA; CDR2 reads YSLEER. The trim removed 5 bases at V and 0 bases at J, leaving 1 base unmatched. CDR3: CASSGQGMNTEAFF. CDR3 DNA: TGCGCCAGCAGCGGACAGGGGATGAACACTGAAGCTTTCTTT.

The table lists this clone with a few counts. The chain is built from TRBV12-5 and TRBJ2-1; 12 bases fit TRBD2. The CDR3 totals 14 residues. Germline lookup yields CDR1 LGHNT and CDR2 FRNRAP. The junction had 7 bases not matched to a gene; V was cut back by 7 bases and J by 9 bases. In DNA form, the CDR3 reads TGTGCTAGTGCCCTAGCGGGGGGGCCTGGTGAGCAGTTCTTC. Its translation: CASALAGGPGEQFF.

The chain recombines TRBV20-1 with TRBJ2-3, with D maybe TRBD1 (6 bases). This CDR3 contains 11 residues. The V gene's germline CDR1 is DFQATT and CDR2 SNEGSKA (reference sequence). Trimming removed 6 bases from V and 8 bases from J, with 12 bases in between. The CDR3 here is CSAVEGGTQYF. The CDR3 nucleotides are TGCAGTGCGGTAGAAGGGGGTACGCAGTATTTT.

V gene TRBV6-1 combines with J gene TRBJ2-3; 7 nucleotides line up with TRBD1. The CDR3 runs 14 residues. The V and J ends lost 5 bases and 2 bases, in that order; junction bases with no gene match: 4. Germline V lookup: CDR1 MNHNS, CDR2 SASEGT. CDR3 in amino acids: CASSLGTDTDTQYF. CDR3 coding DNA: TGTGCCAGCAGTTTAGGGACAGACACAGATACGCAGTATTTT.

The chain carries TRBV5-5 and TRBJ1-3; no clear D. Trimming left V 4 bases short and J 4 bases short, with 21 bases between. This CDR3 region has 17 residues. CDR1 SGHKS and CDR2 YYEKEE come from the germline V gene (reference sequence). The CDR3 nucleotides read TGTGCCAGCAGCCAAGCGGGCACCTGGCTACTAGGAAACACCATATATTTT. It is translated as CASSQAGTWLLGNTIYF.

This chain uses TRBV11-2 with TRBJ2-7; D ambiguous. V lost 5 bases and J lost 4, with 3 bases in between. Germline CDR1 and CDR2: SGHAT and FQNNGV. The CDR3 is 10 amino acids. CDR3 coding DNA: TGTGCCAGCAGCGGGTACGAGCAGTACTTC. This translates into CASSGYEQYF.

CDR3 nucleotide sequence: TGTGCCAGCGGATCCGGGACAGTCCAATACGAGCAGTACTTC. Translation: CASGSGTVQYEQYF. The genes are TRBV28 and TRBJ2-7, with TRBD1 identical over 7 bases. Germline V gene lookup returns CDR1 MDHEN and CDR2 SYDVKM. V dropped 8 bases and J dropped 4; count of bases not matched to a gene: 11. This CDR3 is built from 14 residues.

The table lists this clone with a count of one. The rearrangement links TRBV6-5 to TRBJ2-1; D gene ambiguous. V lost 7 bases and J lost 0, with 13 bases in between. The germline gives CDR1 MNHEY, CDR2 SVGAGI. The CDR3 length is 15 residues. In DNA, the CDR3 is TGTGCCAGCATCGGCACCGGAAGCTCCTACAATGAGCAGTTCTTC. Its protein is CASIGTGSSYNEQFF.

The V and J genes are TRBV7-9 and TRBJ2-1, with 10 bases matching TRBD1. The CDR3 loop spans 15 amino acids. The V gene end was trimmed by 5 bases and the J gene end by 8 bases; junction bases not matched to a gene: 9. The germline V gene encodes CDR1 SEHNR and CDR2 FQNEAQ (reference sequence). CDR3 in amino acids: CASSRGDRGKDEQFF. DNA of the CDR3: TGTGCCAGCAGCCGGGGGGACAGGGGTAAGGATGAGCAGTTCTTC.

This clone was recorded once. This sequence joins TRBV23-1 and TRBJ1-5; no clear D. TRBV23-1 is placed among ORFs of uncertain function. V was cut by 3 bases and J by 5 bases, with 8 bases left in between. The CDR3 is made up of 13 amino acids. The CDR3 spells CASSHLRDQPQHF. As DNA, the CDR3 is TGCGCCAGCAGTCATCTGCGGGATCAGCCCCAGCATTTT.

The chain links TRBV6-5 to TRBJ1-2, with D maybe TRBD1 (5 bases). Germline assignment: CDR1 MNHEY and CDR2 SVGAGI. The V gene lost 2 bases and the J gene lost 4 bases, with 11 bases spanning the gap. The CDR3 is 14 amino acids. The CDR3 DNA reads TGTGCCAGCAGTTACAGCAGGGTGGCCTATGGCTACACCTTC. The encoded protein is CASSYSRVAYGYTF.

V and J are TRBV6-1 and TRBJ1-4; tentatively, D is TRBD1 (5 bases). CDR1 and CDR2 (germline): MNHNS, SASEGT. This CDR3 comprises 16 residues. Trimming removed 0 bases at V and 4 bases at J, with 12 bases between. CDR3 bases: TGTGCCAGCAGTGAAGCTTTGGGGGAGGGTAATGAAAAACTGTTTTTT. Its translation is CASSEALGEGNEKLFF.

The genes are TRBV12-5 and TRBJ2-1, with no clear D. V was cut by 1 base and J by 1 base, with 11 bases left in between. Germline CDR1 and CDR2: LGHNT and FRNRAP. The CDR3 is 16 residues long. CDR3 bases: TGTGCTAGTGGTTTGGCAATCCTCCTATCCTACAATGAGCAGTTCTTC. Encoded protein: CASGLAILLSYNEQFF.

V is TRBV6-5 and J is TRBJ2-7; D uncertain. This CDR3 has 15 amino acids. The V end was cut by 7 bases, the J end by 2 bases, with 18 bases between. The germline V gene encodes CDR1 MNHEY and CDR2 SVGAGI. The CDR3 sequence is CASTRSAHGTYEQYF. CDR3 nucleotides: TGTGCCAGCACCCGATCGGCGCACGGTACCTACGAGCAGTACTTC.

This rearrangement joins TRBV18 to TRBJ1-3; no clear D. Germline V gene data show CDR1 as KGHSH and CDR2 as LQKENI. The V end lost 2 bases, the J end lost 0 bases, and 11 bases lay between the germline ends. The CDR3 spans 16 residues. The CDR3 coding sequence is TGTGCCAGCTCACCAAATCTTGGCACCTCTGGAAACACCATATATTTT. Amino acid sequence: CASSPNLGTSGNTIYF.

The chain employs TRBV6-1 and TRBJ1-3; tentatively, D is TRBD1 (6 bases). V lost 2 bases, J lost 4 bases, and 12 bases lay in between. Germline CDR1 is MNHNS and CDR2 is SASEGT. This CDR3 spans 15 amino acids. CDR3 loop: CASSEITGRGNTIYF. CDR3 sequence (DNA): TGTGCCAGCAGTGAAATCACAGGGAGAGGAAACACCATATATTTT.